These 17 T cell receptor beta chains came from one sample sequenced in a study of blood T cell repertoires in COVID-19. Assay used: immunoSEQ multiplex PCR; TCRdb lists only in-frame clones, some missing. The sample consists of about 70,000 clones, roughly 86% of them appearing once. Sample: peripheral blood. These receptors were taken from a woman in her 70s with acute or convalescent COVID-19.

J is TRBJ2-3 and V is TRBV29-1; 13 bases line up with TRBD2. The CDR3 has 17 residues. The V and J ends lost 4 bases and 5 bases, in that order; junction bases with no gene match: 12. CDR1 and CDR2 from the germline V gene are SQVTM and ANQGSEA. The chain's CDR3 is CSVGGLAGAPRGDTQYF. For the CDR3, the DNA is TGCAGCGTTGGAGGACTAGCGGGAGCGCCCCGGGGAGATACGCAGTATTTT.

CDR3 DNA: TGCAGCGGGGGAGGGCAGGGGGCCATCGCTTTCTTT. Translation gives CSGGGQGAIAFF. This chain uses TRBV29-1 with TRBJ1-1; TRBD1 matches at 8 bases. The CDR3 spans 12 residues. The V gene's germline CDR1 is SQVTM and CDR2 ANQGSEA. J gave up 11 bases and V 7 bases, and 12 bases lay outside the gene matches. Full variable domain (remainder filled in from reference TRBV29-1 and TRBJ1-1): SAVISQKPSRDICQRGTSLTIQCQVDSQVTMMFWYRQQPGQSLTLIATANQGSEATYESGFVIDKFPISRPNLTFSTLTVSNMSPEDSSIYLCSGGGQGAIAFFGQGTRLTVV.

The chain carries TRBV6-4 and TRBJ2-1, with a possible D match to TRBD1 (7 bases). The CDR3 loop spans 14 amino acids. Germline V gene sequence: CDR1 MRHNA, CDR2 SNTAGT. V was cut by 7 bases and J by 6 bases, with 16 bases left in between. The CDR3 sequence is CASKVEGAGNEQFF. The CDR3 bases are TGTGCCAGCAAAGTGGAGGGGGCGGGCAATGAGCAGTTCTTC.

CDR3: CASSLFFSEYNEQFF. DNA for the CDR3: TGTGCCAGCAGTTTATTTTTTTCAGAATACAATGAGCAGTTCTTC. This rearrangement joins TRBV27 to TRBJ2-1; no reliable D call. Germline CDR1 and CDR2: MNHEY and SMNVEV (reference sequence). The CDR3 sequence is 15 residues long. Trimming cost V 1 base and J 4 bases, with 11 bases left between them.

The V and J genes are TRBV25-1 and TRBJ2-7, with D maybe TRBD2 (5 bases). Germline CDR1 and CDR2: MGHDK and SYGVNS. Trimming took off 4 bases at V and 3 bases at J, with 13 bases between the two ends. CDR3 length: 14 residues. CDR3: CASSAVGGYYEQYF. The CDR3 DNA reads as TGTGCCAGCAGTGCGGTGGGCGGGTACTACGAGCAGTACTTC.

V and J are TRBV12-3 or TRBV12-4 and TRBJ2-5; TRBD1 might be the D (6 bases). V lost 6 bases and J lost 4, with 12 bases in between. The CDR3 has 13 residues. CDR3 DNA sequence: TGTGCCAGCAGCTTGGACAGAAGAGAGACCCAGTACTTC. Amino acid sequence: CASSLDRRETQYF.

This clone was recorded at least ten times. The chain links TRBV5-1 to TRBJ1-1, with D uncertain. This CDR3 has 15 residues. CDR1 SGHRS and CDR2 YFSETQ come from the germline V gene. Trimming stripped 0 bases from V and 1 base from J, with 10 bases between. The CDR3 here is CASSLAGAANTEAFF. Here the CDR3 DNA reads TGCGCCAGCAGCTTGGCCGGCGCGGCGAACACTGAAGCTTTCTTT.

The table lists this clone with a few counts. The rearrangement links TRBV9 to TRBJ2-7; D call uncertain. With 0 bases removed from V and 3 bases from J, the gap between germline ends came to 13 bases. The CDR3 totals 15 residues. Per the germline V gene, CDR1 is SGDLS and CDR2 is YYNGEE. The CDR3 DNA reads TGTGCCAGCAGCGTAGGGCCACCAGGTGACTACGAGCAGTACTTC. Amino acid sequence: CASSVGPPGDYEQYF. Looking up the rest from reference TRBV9 and TRBJ2-7 gives the full variable domain: DSGVTQTPKHLITATGQRVTLRCSPRSGDLSVYWYQQSLDQGLQFLIQYYNGEERAKGNILERFSAQQFPDLHSELNLSSLELGDSALYFCASSVGPPGDYEQYFGPGTRLTVT.

This clone appeared once. The rearrangement links TRBV18 to TRBJ2-1, with 8 bases lining up with TRBD2. Germline V gives CDR1 KGHSH, CDR2 LQKENI. The ends lost 0 bases at V and 7 bases at J; junction bases unmatched: 14. There are 18 residues in the CDR3. CDR3 in amino acids: CASSPPIFRREGLNEQFF. CDR3 nucleotide sequence: TGTGCCAGCTCACCACCGATCTTTCGTCGGGAGGGCCTTAATGAGCAGTTCTTC.

This clone was observed a handful of times. CDR3 sequence: CATSTPWGVYSPLHF. The CDR3 region has the DNA TGTGCCACCAGCACCCCATGGGGGGTGTATTCACCCCTCCACTTT. The chain recombines TRBV15 with TRBJ1-6; D may be TRBD1 (5 bases). The CDR3 runs to 15 residues. V was trimmed by 4 bases and J by 8 bases, leaving 15 bases between them. Germline V lookup: CDR1 LNHNV, CDR2 YYDKDF (reference sequence).

This clone was seen more than once but under ten times. The rearrangement uses TRBV6-5 and TRBJ1-2; weak D call: TRBD1 (5 bases). The CDR3 is 13 residues long. Trimming cost V 6 bases and J 0 bases, with 8 bases left between them. Germline V gene lookup returns CDR1 MNHEY and CDR2 SVGAGI. CDR3 sequence (DNA): TGTGCCAGCAGCGAGACAGCTAACTATGGCTACACCTTC. This sequence encodes CASSETANYGYTF.

The J gene is TRBJ1-4, the V gene TRBV11-1; 9 bases map to TRBD1. The CDR3 totals 15 residues. Looked up from germline, CDR1 is SGHAT and CDR2 is FQDESV (reference sequence). Trimming at V came to 4 bases and at J to 8 bases, leaving 8 bases not matched to a gene. The CDR3 region is CASSSGGQGLEKLFF. CDR3 in DNA: TGTGCCAGCAGCTCGGGGGGACAGGGCCTGGAAAAACTGTTTTTT. Together with reference TRBV11-1 and TRBJ1-4, the CDR3 gives the full variable domain: EAEVAQSPRYKITEKSQAVAFWCDPISGHATLYWYRQILGQGPELLVQFQDESVVDDSQLPKDRFSAERLKGVDSTLKIQPAELGDSAMYLCASSSGGQGLEKLFFGSGTQLSVL.

The chain joins TRBV7-2 to TRBJ2-5; 9 positions agree with TRBD2. V lost 4 bases, J lost 4 bases, and 10 bases stayed unmatched. Germline CDR1 and CDR2: SGHTA and FQGNSA. This CDR3 spans 16 amino acids. CDR3 region: CASSSDGNSGGETQYF. CDR3 bases: TGTGCCAGCAGCTCCGATGGAAATAGCGGGGGAGAGACCCAGTACTTC.

The chain links TRBV24-1 to TRBJ2-1, with 9 bases that match TRBD2. The length of the CDR3 is 14 residues. CDR1 and CDR2 from the germline V gene are KGHDR and SFDVKD. The trim removed 9 bases at V and 7 bases at J, leaving 9 bases unmatched. Written as DNA, the CDR3 is TGTGCCACCGATGCGGGAGGGATTGGGAATGAGCAGTTCTTC. Its translation: CATDAGGIGNEQFF.

The chain recombines TRBV6-5 with TRBJ2-2, with D tentatively TRBD1 (7 bases). The germline V and J ends were trimmed by 9 bases and 4 bases, with 15 bases remaining between them. Germline V CDR1 and CDR2: MNHEY, SVGAGI. The CDR3 is made up of 14 amino acids. This CDR3 is CASEGQGGTGELFF. CDR3 nucleotides: TGTGCCAGTGAGGGGCAGGGGGGCACCGGGGAGCTGTTTTTT.

The chain couples TRBV28 to TRBJ1-5, with a weak D call TRBD1 (6 bases). V lost 3 bases and J lost 11, with 23 bases in between. CDR1 MDHEN and CDR2 SYDVKM come from the germline V gene. The CDR3 length is 16 residues. CDR3 protein: CASSFSGGRSVKTQHF. In DNA form, the CDR3 reads TGTGCCAGCAGTTTTAGCGGGGGGCGGTCCGTAAAGACCCAGCATTTT.

This rearrangement joins TRBV19 to TRBJ1-4; TRBD1 aligns across 9 bases. The germline V gene encodes CDR1 LNHDA and CDR2 SQIVND (reference sequence). The CDR3 covers 14 residues. J lost 8 bases, V lost 6 bases, and 7 bases had no gene match. CDR3 in amino acids: CASSGQGTREKLFF. CDR3 nucleotides: TGTGCCAGTAGCGGACAGGGGACAAGAGAAAAACTGTTTTTT. The whole variable domain, filled in from reference TRBV19 and TRBJ1-4, reads DGGITQSPKYLFRKEGQNVTLSCEQNLNHDAMYWYRQDPGQGLRLIYYSQIVNDFQKGDIAEGYSVSREKKESFPLTVTSAQKNPTAFYLCASSGQGTREKLFFGSGTQLSVL.